The present T cell receptor (beta chain) was sequenced within a study of blood T cell repertoires in COVID-19. Overall study context: There were acute and convalescent COVID-19 samples, and they came from the United States, Italy and Spain. T cells, B-cell-depleted T cells, or PBMCs provided the cDNA or gDNA that served as material.

Original methodology: Amplifying reference gene primers gave estimates of nucleated cell counts. Profiling relied on immunoSEQ multiplex PCR, and the TCRdb table lists in-frame clones only, not all of them. The DNA was the basis for D and trimming; V, J and clone size are from that table. Here the sample spans fewer than 200,000 clones, roughly 76% being singletons. The trim removed 3 bases at V and 1 base at J, leaving 1 base unmatched. Germline assignment: CDR1 MNHEY and CDR2 SMNVEV (reference sequence). CDR3 length equals 14 residues. Sequenced: peripheral blood. This clonotype originated in an elderly woman with COVID-19, enrolled during active disease. The rearrangement joins TRBV27 to TRBJ2-3, with TRBD1 matching over 7 bases. The CDR3 is CASSFDRGTDTQYF. Here the CDR3 DNA reads TGTGCCAGCAGTTTTGACAGGGGCACAGATACGCAGTATTTT.